This T cell receptor (beta chain) was sequenced during a study of blood T cells in healthy people across ages. Only a few counts were recorded for this clonotype. The CDR3 length is 12 residues. The germline V gene has CDR1 DFQATT and CDR2 SNEGSKA (reference sequence). The V and J ends lost 6 bases and 5 bases, in that order; junction bases with no gene match: 7. Next came a second PCR, run for about 7 to 12 cycles, which used a sample-barcoded 5' primer along with a J-beta primer mix. TCRdb analysed the 5' RACE reads with MiXCR anew, one entry per CDR3 protein. Of a few hundred thousand distinct CDR3 sequences listed, 25% to 30% are singletons.

The chain uses TRBV20-1 and TRBJ2-7; 7 nucleotides match TRBD2. This sequence was found in a woman in her 70s in good health. The sequenced material came from blood. The CDR3 DNA reads TGCAGTGCCGAGTGGCGGGGGAACGAGCAGTACTTC. Its protein product is CSAEWRGNEQYF.